The clone carrying this T cell receptor beta chain appeared once. Its antigen is still unknown. The germline V and J ends were trimmed by 5 bases and 4 bases, with 12 bases remaining between them. The CDR3 is 13 residues long. CDR1 is GTSNPN, CDR2 SVGIG, per germline (reference sequence). The data stem from a study of cytomegalovirus exposure and HLA in healthy donors. PCR was performed using 60 Vbeta and 13 Jbeta primers. Per the original methods: A later analysis counted 80 million or so unique TCR beta chains, roughly 11 million shared. Sequenced by immunoSEQ multiplex PCR; TCRdb stores in-frame clones only, minus some. V and J calls and clone size are copied from that table; D and trimming were computed from the DNA. The sample carries about 160,000 clones, around four fifths recorded once. Study results and limitations: It was only CMV serostatus that was available as immune exposure information. Earlier analysis looked at TCR beta V segments, and most were productive about 90% or about 30% of the time. Later analysis identified a missense DCLRE1C variant that was linked to TCR beta V- and J-gene trimming.

This TCR derives from a girl aged 2-10 years in good health and CMV-seropositive. The chain employs TRBV30 and TRBJ1-5; a possible D gene is TRBD1 (5 bases). The sequencing input was PBMCs. The chain's CDR3 is CAWRSGGNQPQHF. Written as DNA, the CDR3 is TGTGCCTGGCGGAGCGGGGGAAATCAGCCCCAGCATTTT.